Below, 15 T cell receptor beta chains from the same sample are listed, as sequenced in a study of blood T cell repertoires in COVID-19. TCRdb's copy holds only in-frame clones and misses some; the assay was immunoSEQ multiplex PCR. The sample shows some 67,000 clones, 90% of them seen only once. The sample comprised peripheral blood. These receptors came from a woman aged 18-29 years with acute or convalescent COVID-19.

The chain couples TRBV7-2 to TRBJ1-6, with TRBD1 matching 7 bases. Trimming took 4 bases from V and 6 from J; bases not matched to a gene: 9. This CDR3 has 16 residues. Germline V gene sequence: CDR1 SGHTA, CDR2 FQGNSA. The CDR3 DNA follows: TGTGCCAGCAGCTCCTCAGGACAGGCCGTTAATTCACCCCTCCACTTT. It yields the protein CASSSSGQAVNSPLHF.

The chain recombines TRBV7-8 with TRBJ2-1, with 10 bases lining up with TRBD2. This CDR3 has 16 amino acids. Germline-derived CDR1 and CDR2 are SGHVS and FQNEAQ. J gave up 5 bases and V 5 bases, and 9 bases lay outside the gene matches. The CDR3 spells CASSDLGLAWNNEQFF. CDR3 nucleotides: TGTGCCAGCAGCGACCTGGGACTAGCGTGGAACAATGAGCAGTTCTTC.

The rearrangement uses TRBV9 and TRBJ2-1; 10 bases map to TRBD2. The V gene's germline CDR1 is SGDLS and CDR2 YYNGEE. V was pared by 4 bases and J by 1 base, with 2 bases of the junction left unmatched. The CDR3 length is 15 residues. The CDR3 DNA is TGTGCCAGCAGCTCTAGCGGGAGTTCCTACAATGAGCAGTTCTTC. This sequence encodes CASSSSGSSYNEQFF.

The chain has TRBV5-1 and TRBJ1-2; 7 bases align to TRBD1. V dropped 0 bases and J dropped 7; count of bases not matched to a gene: 3. This CDR3 spans 13 amino acids. Germline V gene lookup returns CDR1 SGHRS and CDR2 YFSETQ. The CDR3 DNA is TGCGCCAGCAGCTTGGAGGGGGCGGGTGGCTACACCTTC. Its translation: CASSLEGAGGYTF.

The table lists this clone with a few counts. This chain uses TRBV27 with TRBJ2-7; no definite D call. This CDR3 comprises 15 residues. V was trimmed by 2 bases and J by 0 bases, leaving 11 bases between them. The V gene's germline CDR1 is MNHEY and CDR2 SMNVEV (reference sequence). CDR3: CASSLKSVASYEQYF. Written as DNA, the CDR3 is TGTGCCAGCAGTTTAAAGTCAGTAGCCTCCTACGAGCAGTACTTC.

The V gene is TRBV25-1, the J gene TRBJ1-4, with unresolved D. Germline V gene data show CDR1 as MGHDK and CDR2 as SYGVNS. Trimming took 2 bases from V and 10 from J, leaving 14 bases between them. The CDR3 is 14 residues long. In DNA, the CDR3 is TGTGCCAGCAGTGAAACTAGGGTTGGAGGAAAACTGTTTTTT. It is translated as CASSETRVGGKLFF.

The V gene is TRBV25-1, the J gene TRBJ1-5, with 7 positions matching TRBD1. Looked up from germline, CDR1 is MGHDK and CDR2 is SYGVNS. The J segment lost 2 bases and the V segment lost 1 base, leaving 2 bases of the junction unmatched. The length of the CDR3 is 15 residues. The CDR3 sequence: CASSESGQGNQPQHF. Written as DNA, the CDR3 is TGTGCCAGCAGTGAATCTGGACAGGGCAATCAGCCCCAGCATTTT.

The V gene is TRBV7-2, the J gene TRBJ1-1; D possibly corresponds to TRBD1 (5 bases). The germline V gene has CDR1 SGHTA and CDR2 FQGNSA. There are 13 residues in the CDR3. Trimming pared 5 bases from V and 1 base from J, leaving 8 bases between. CDR3 sequence (DNA): TGTGCCAGCAGCCATGGACAGAACACTGAAGCTTTCTTT. Protein: CASSHGQNTEAFF.

The chain has TRBV7-9 and TRBJ1-1; D ambiguous. Per germline, CDR1 SEHNR and CDR2 FQNEAQ (reference sequence). The CDR3 spans 13 residues. V lost 1 base and J 3 bases, leaving 6 bases between the germline ends. This CDR3 reads CASSLERDTEAFF. CDR3 DNA: TGTGCCAGCAGCTTAGAACGAGACACTGAAGCTTTCTTT.

The chain has TRBV30 and TRBJ1-1; 9 nucleotides match TRBD1. The CDR3 spans 16 residues. Per germline, CDR1 GTSNPN and CDR2 SVGIG (reference sequence). The J segment lost 2 bases and the V segment lost 2 bases, leaving 9 bases of the junction unmatched. This chain's CDR3 is CAWSLIGQGINTEAFF. Written as DNA, the CDR3 is TGTGCCTGGAGTTTAATCGGACAGGGGATTAACACTGAAGCTTTCTTT.

The chain links TRBV3-1 (or the pseudogene TRBV3-2) to TRBJ1-2; the D gene is possibly TRBD1 (5 bases). The germline CDR1 and CDR2 sequences are LGHDT and YNNKEL (reference sequence). The V end lost 5 bases, the J end lost 7 bases, and 11 bases lay between the germline ends. This CDR3 region has 12 residues. The CDR3 loop is CASSRRGGGYTF. CDR3 nucleotide sequence: TGTGCCAGCAGCAGGCGGGGGGGTGGCTACACCTTC.

This chain joins TRBV14 and TRBJ1-1; D gene ambiguous. CDR1 SGHDN and CDR2 FVKESK come from the germline V gene. V lost 1 base and J lost 4, with 10 bases in between. The CDR3 runs 14 residues. The CDR3 DNA reads TGTGCCAGCAGCCAAGCGGCGGGCTTCACTGAAGCTTTCTTT. It is translated as CASSQAAGFTEAFF. The full variable domain, rest sourced from reference TRBV14 and TRBJ1-1, is EAGVTQFPSHSVIEKGQTVTLRCDPISGHDNLYWYRRVMGKEIKFLLHFVKESKQDESGMPNNRFLAERTGGTYSTLKVQPAELEDSGVYFCASSQAAGFTEAFFGQGTRLTVV.

The count of this clone is one. The chain uses TRBV19 and TRBJ2-7; 9 positions agree with TRBD2. This CDR3 comprises 15 residues. Germline CDR1 and CDR2: LNHDA and SQIVND (reference sequence). After removal of 3 bases from V and 3 bases from J, the junction contained 6 bases not matched to a gene. CDR3 DNA sequence: TGTGCCAGTAGTATCTCTAGCGGGGCCCTCTACGAGCAGTACTTC. Translated: CASSISSGALYEQYF.

CDR3 coding DNA: TGTGCCAGCAGTGTCAGGGTGGTCGACACTGAAGCTTTCTTT. It yields the protein CASSVRVVDTEAFF. The V call is TRBV2, the J call TRBJ1-1; TRBD1 might be the D (5 bases). The CDR3 contains 14 residues. Trimming shortened V by 4 bases and J by 3 bases, and 12 bases separated the two germline ends. The germline V gene has CDR1 SNHLY and CDR2 FYNNEI.

This clone was detected only a few times. The chain is built from TRBV6-7 and TRBJ1-2; D is undetermined. TRBV6-7 is given ORF status, its function remaining uncertain. V lost 6 bases, J lost 4 bases, and 18 bases lay in between. The CDR3 spans 15 residues. Written as DNA, the CDR3 is TGTGCCAGCAGCCCCATCCGAGGGTGCGGCTATGGCTACACCTTC. Its translation: CASSPIRGCGYGYTF.